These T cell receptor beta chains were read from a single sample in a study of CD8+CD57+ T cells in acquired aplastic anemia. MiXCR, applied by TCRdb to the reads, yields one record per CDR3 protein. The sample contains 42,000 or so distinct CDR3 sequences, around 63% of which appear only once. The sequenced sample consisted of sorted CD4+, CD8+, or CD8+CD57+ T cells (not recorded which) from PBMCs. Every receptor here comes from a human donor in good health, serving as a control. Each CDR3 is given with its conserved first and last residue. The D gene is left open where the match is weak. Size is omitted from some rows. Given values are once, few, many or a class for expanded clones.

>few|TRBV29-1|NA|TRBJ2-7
CSVERLSSYEQYF
TGCAGCGTTGAGAGGTTAAGCTCCTACGAGCAGTACTTC
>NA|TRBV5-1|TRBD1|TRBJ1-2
CASSVGTGTRSNYGYTF
TGCGCCAGCAGCGTCGGGACAGGGACCCGATCTAACTATGGCTACACCTTC
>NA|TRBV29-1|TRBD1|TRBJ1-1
CSASTGGTEAFF
TGCAGCGCCTCGACAGGGGGCACTGAAGCTTTCTTT
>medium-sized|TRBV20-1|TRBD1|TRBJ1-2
CSARGGQGYGYTF
TGCAGTGCTAGAGGTGGACAGGGCTATGGCTACACCTTC
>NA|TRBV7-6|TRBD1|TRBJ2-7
CASSGRDSFRTSFEQYF
TGTGCCAGCAGCGGCCGGGACAGCTTTAGGACCTCCTTCGAGCAGTACTTC
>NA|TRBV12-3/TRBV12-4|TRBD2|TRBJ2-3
CASSLFGLAVDTQYF
TGTGCCAGCAGCCTGTTTGGACTAGCGGTAGATACGCAGTATTTT
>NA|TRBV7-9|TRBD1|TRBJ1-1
CASSQDRVWAFF
TGTGCCAGCAGCCAGGACAGGGTTTGGGCTTTCTTT
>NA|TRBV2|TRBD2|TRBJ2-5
CASTSVLAEETQYF
TGTGCCAGCACCTCTGTTCTAGCGGAAGAGACCCAGTACTTC
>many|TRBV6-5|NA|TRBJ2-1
CASSSVPYNEQFF
TGTGCCAGCAGTTCCGTACCATACAATGAGCAGTTCTTC
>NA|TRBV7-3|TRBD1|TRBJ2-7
CASSLFGTGTYEQYF
TGTGCCAGCAGCTTGTTCGGGACAGGGACGTACGAGCAGTACTTC
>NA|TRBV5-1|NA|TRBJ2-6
CASSQQGRGANVLTF
TGCGCCAGCAGCCAGCAGGGGAGAGGGGCCAACGTCCTGACTTTC
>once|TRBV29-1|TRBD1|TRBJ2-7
CSVATDRDEQYF
TGCAGCGTCGCCACCGACAGGGACGAGCAGTACTTC
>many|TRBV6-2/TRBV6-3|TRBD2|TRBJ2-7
CASTAPGASGGNEQYF
TGTGCCAGCACCGCGCCCGGGGCTAGCGGGGGGAACGAGCAGTACTTC
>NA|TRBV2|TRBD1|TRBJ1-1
CASSDRARDTEAFF
TGTGCCAGCAGCGACAGGGCCCGGGACACTGAAGCTTTCTTT
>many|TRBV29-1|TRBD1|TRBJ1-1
CSVDRTGGPEAFF
TGCAGCGTTGACCGGACAGGGGGCCCTGAAGCTTTCTTT
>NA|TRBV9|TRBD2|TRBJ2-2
CASSALAGGPEGFRELFF
TGTGCCAGCAGCGCACTAGCGGGAGGGCCAGAGGGGTTCCGGGAGCTGTTTTTT
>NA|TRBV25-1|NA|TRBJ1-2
CARRTGGYGYTF
TGTGCCAGAAGGACTGGGGGGTATGGCTACACCTTC
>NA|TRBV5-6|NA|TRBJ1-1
CASSSGNEAFF
TGTGCCAGCAGTTCAGGGAATGAAGCTTTCTTT
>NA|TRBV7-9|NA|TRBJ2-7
CASSLVTSPLEQYF
TGTGCCAGCAGCTTGGTTACTAGCCCACTCGAGCAGTACTTC
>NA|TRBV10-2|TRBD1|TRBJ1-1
CASSETGEYTEAFF
TGCGCCAGCAGTGAGACAGGGGAATACACTGAAGCTTTCTTT